This T cell receptor beta chain was recovered during a study of blood T cell repertoires in COVID-19. Whole-study context: COVID-19 samples, acute and convalescent, were from the United States, Italy and Spain. In each case, the material was cDNA or gDNA derived from T cells, B-cell-depleted T cells, or PBMCs.

All enrollees were roughly 18 to 89 years old and from around 25 US areas. Participant reports of clinical history set cohort assignment. V shed 2 bases and J 1 base; nucleotides not matched to a gene: 10. The CDR3 sequence is 18 residues long. Germline CDR1 reads MNHNS; CDR2 reads SASEGT. Sequenced by immunoSEQ multiplex PCR; TCRdb stores in-frame clones only, minus some. The sample lists 200,000 to 300,000 clones; roughly 86% were seen once. In its sample, this clone was seen once. The receptor was derived from a woman under 40 with acute COVID-19. The sequenced sample consisted of PBMCs or T cells enriched from blood (not recorded which). The chain is built from TRBV6-1 and TRBJ2-3; 9 nucleotides match TRBD1. Here the CDR3 DNA reads TGTGCCAGCAGTGAAAGGGGGACAGGGTGGAAGGGCACAGATACGCAGTATTTT. Protein sequence: CASSERGTGWKGTDTQYF.